A single sample gave rise to the 24 T cell receptor beta chains below, sequenced in a study of blood T cell repertoires in COVID-19. TCRdb keeps only in-frame clones here, not all; method: immunoSEQ multiplex PCR. The sample consists of 55,000 to 80,000 clones, roughly 80% of them appearing once. Source material: peripheral blood. The origin of the receptors is a woman of 80 years or more with acute or convalescent COVID-19.

This chain links TRBV3-1 (or the pseudogene TRBV3-2) with TRBJ2-3, with 8 bases that match TRBD2. J gave up 5 bases and V 0 bases, and 13 bases lay outside the gene matches. CDR1 is LGHDT and CDR2 is YNNKEL in the germline V gene (reference sequence). This CDR3 contains 18 residues. CDR3 coding DNA: TGTGCCAGCAGCCAAGATTACGGCGGCGGGGCGGGGGGAGATACGCAGTATTTT. Amino acid sequence: CASSQDYGGGAGGDTQYF.

The chain recombines TRBV5-1 with TRBJ1-4; possible D gene TRBD1, 6 bases. In germline, CDR1 is SGHRS, CDR2 YFSETQ. The CDR3 totals 14 residues. The V end lost 0 bases, the J end lost 8 bases, and 11 bases lay between the germline ends. The CDR3 DNA sequence: TGCGCCAGCAGCTTGGGAAGGGGGATGGAAAAACTGTTTTTT. Its translation: CASSLGRGMEKLFF.

The chain uses TRBV25-1 and TRBJ1-2; D ambiguous. Per germline, CDR1 MGHDK and CDR2 SYGVNS. Trimming cost V 6 bases and J 7 bases, with 15 bases left between them. The CDR3 runs 13 residues. CDR3 in amino acids: CASSPPGKSGYTF. Written as DNA, the CDR3 is TGTGCCAGCAGCCCCCCGGGAAAAAGTGGCTACACCTTC.

This clone was seen only a few times. The genes are TRBV5-1 and TRBJ1-1; perhaps TRBD1 as D (5 bases). The CDR3 covers 13 residues. Looked up from germline, CDR1 is SGHRS and CDR2 is YFSETQ. Trimming removed 0 bases at V and 6 bases at J, with 9 bases between. The CDR3 reads CASSLEWGAEAFF. CDR3 in DNA: TGCGCCAGCAGCTTGGAGTGGGGCGCTGAAGCTTTCTTT.

J is TRBJ2-1 and V is TRBV3-1 (or the pseudogene TRBV3-2); 10 nucleotides align to TRBD2. The germline CDR1 and CDR2 sequences are LGHDT and YNNKEL (reference sequence). Trimming at V came to 0 bases and at J to 6 bases, leaving 5 bases not matched to a gene. The CDR3 length is 16 residues. The CDR3 DNA follows: TGTGCCAGCAGCCAAGACGCGGGACTAGCGCGCAATGAGCAGTTCTTC. Translated: CASSQDAGLARNEQFF.

V gene TRBV27 combines with J gene TRBJ2-5; the match to TRBD2 covers 11 bases. Germline V CDR1 and CDR2: MNHEY, SMNVEV (reference sequence). V gave up 4 bases and J gave up 4 bases; unmatched junction bases: 11. The CDR3 spans 17 residues. The CDR3 here is CASSSPETSGMRETQYF. The CDR3 DNA follows: TGTGCCAGCAGTTCACCCGAGACTAGCGGGATGCGAGAGACCCAGTACTTC.

The CDR3 region has the DNA TGTGCTAGTGGTTTGGGGATTAGCGGGGGTCAGTATTTT. Residues: CASGLGISGGQYF. This chain links TRBV12-5 with TRBJ2-3; 9 nucleotides align to TRBD2. Germline V gene lookup returns CDR1 LGHNT and CDR2 FRNRAP. The CDR3 totals 13 residues. V lost 1 base and J lost 12; bases outside the gene matches: 5.

The chain has TRBV5-1 and TRBJ1-1; 10 bases match TRBD1. The CDR3 loop spans 17 amino acids. V lost 4 bases to trimming and J lost 0 bases; unmatched junction nucleotides: 9. CDR1 is SGHRS, CDR2 YFSETQ, per germline. The CDR3 sequence is CASSQGTGDHMNTEAFF. Written as DNA, the CDR3 is TGCGCCAGCAGCCAAGGGACAGGGGACCACATGAACACTGAAGCTTTCTTT.

This chain joins TRBV5-5 and TRBJ2-2, with 8 bases lining up with TRBD1. The CDR3 runs 15 residues. The germline V gene has CDR1 SGHKS and CDR2 YYEKEE (reference sequence). The junction had 6 bases not matched to a gene; V was cut back by 4 bases and J by 4 bases. The CDR3 loop reads CASSRGTGPTGELFF. The CDR3 bases are TGTGCCAGCAGCAGGGGGACAGGCCCCACCGGGGAGCTGTTTTTT.

The rearrangement uses TRBV5-4 and TRBJ2-3, with D possibly TRBD2 on 7 matching bases. The CDR3 consists of 18 residues. The V end was cut by 4 bases, the J end by 1 base, with 22 bases between. Germline-derived CDR1 and CDR2 are SGHNT and YYREEE (reference sequence). The CDR3: CASSGGAAGATRTDTQYF. The CDR3 DNA is TGTGCCAGCAGCGGGGGGGCCGCGGGAGCAACCCGCACAGATACGCAGTATTTT. The full variable domain, with the rest looked up from reference TRBV5-4 and TRBJ2-3, is ETGVTQSPTHLIKTRGQQVTLRCSSQSGHNTVSWYQQALGQGPQFIFQYYREEENGRGNFPPRFSGLQFPNYSSELNVNALELDDSALYLCASSGGAAGATRTDTQYFGPGTRLTVL.

The V gene is TRBV5-6, the J gene TRBJ1-2, with 10 bases fitting TRBD1. CDR1 and CDR2 from the germline V gene are SGHDT and YYEEEE. This CDR3 region has 16 residues. Trimming took 5 bases from V and 4 from J; bases not matched to a gene: 11. The CDR3 DNA sequence: TGTGCCAGCAGGACACCGGGACAGGGGATCTTCTATGGCTACACCTTC. As protein: CASRTPGQGIFYGYTF.

V usage is TRBV7-6 and J usage is TRBJ2-1; 8 bases match TRBD2. The germline V gene has CDR1 SGHVS and CDR2 FNYEAQ. CDR3 length equals 17 residues. V shed 2 bases and J 0 bases; nucleotides not matched to a gene: 6. The CDR3 coding sequence is TGTGCCAGCAGCTTATGGGAGCGGGAGAGCTCCTACAATGAGCAGTTCTTC. It specifies CASSLWERESSYNEQFF.

V gene TRBV3-1 (or the pseudogene TRBV3-2) combines with J gene TRBJ2-6; possible D gene TRBD1, 6 bases. V was trimmed by 3 bases and J by 0 bases, leaving 9 bases between them. Germline V lookup: CDR1 LGHDT, CDR2 YNNKEL (reference sequence). This CDR3 comprises 16 residues. The CDR3 protein is CASSHVGGSGANVLTF. CDR3 DNA sequence: TGTGCCAGCAGCCACGTAGGGGGCTCTGGGGCCAACGTCCTGACTTTC.

The J gene is TRBJ2-5, the V gene TRBV5-1; possible D gene TRBD1, 6 bases. Germline V gives CDR1 SGHRS, CDR2 YFSETQ. The CDR3 loop spans 13 amino acids. V lost 4 bases and J lost 2, with 9 bases in between. The CDR3 coding sequence is TGCGCCAGCAGCACAGACAGGCAAGAGACCCAGTACTTC. It codes for CASSTDRQETQYF.

The chain recombines TRBV27 with TRBJ2-5; D may be TRBD2 (6 bases). Germline V gives CDR1 MNHEY, CDR2 SMNVEV (reference sequence). The CDR3 covers 12 residues. Trimming removed 8 bases at V and 3 bases at J, with 10 bases between. The CDR3, as DNA: TGTGCCAGCGGGCGGAGGGAAGAGACCCAGTACTTC. This codes for CASGRREETQYF.

This clone was found a few times. The genes are TRBV3-1 (or the pseudogene TRBV3-2) and TRBJ1-6, with D unresolved. Germline V gene sequence: CDR1 LGHDT, CDR2 YNNKEL (reference sequence). V was shortened by 6 bases and J by 7 bases, with 13 bases between the two germline ends. This CDR3 is 14 amino acids long. The CDR3 protein is CASSHEGGNSPLHF. CDR3 in DNA: TGTGCCAGCAGTCACGAGGGAGGGAATTCACCCCTCCACTTT.

The chain uses TRBV2 and TRBJ1-4; 7 nucleotides align to TRBD1. The germline V gene has CDR1 SNHLY and CDR2 FYNNEI. CDR3 length: 14 residues. Trimming at V came to 6 bases and at J to 4 bases, leaving 5 bases not matched to a gene. The CDR3 reads CASSETGINEKLFF. As DNA, the CDR3 is TGTGCCAGCAGCGAGACAGGGATTAATGAAAAACTGTTTTTT.

CDR3: CASSEAGALMKEQFF. The CDR3 DNA reads TGTGCCAGCAGTGAGGCGGGAGCCCTAATGAAGGAGCAGTTCTTC. The chain links TRBV2 to TRBJ2-1; 7 positions agree with TRBD2. The CDR3 runs to 15 residues. The J segment lost 10 bases and the V segment lost 3 bases, leaving 12 bases of the junction unmatched. Per the germline V gene, CDR1 is SNHLY and CDR2 is FYNNEI.

This sequence joins TRBV3-1 (or the pseudogene TRBV3-2) and TRBJ2-7; 9 bases align to TRBD2. Losses at the gene ends were 3 bases for V and 7 bases for J; bases not matched to a gene: 13. The CDR3 is made up of 16 amino acids. In germline, CDR1 is LGHDT, CDR2 YNNKEL (reference sequence). The CDR3 DNA reads TGTGCCAGCAGCCAGGGGGCGGGAGGGGGATCGTGGGAGCAGTACTTC. Protein: CASSQGAGGGSWEQYF.

The V call is TRBV5-1, the J call TRBJ2-7; 8 nucleotides match TRBD1. CDR3 length: 15 amino acids. Germline lookup yields CDR1 SGHRS and CDR2 YFSETQ. The junction had 5 bases not matched to a gene; V was cut back by 0 bases and J by 3 bases. The CDR3 DNA sequence: TGCGCCAGCAGCTTGGACAGGGGGTACAGCTACGAGCAGTACTTC. It encodes CASSLDRGYSYEQYF.

This chain joins TRBV5-1 and TRBJ1-1; no reliable D call. The CDR3 extends over 15 amino acids. Deletions cut 0 bases from V and 4 bases from J, with 13 bases between. CDR1 SGHRS and CDR2 YFSETQ come from the germline V gene. This CDR3 is CASSLVRGSGTEAFF. Here the CDR3 DNA reads TGCGCCAGCAGCTTGGTTCGGGGATCTGGCACTGAAGCTTTCTTT.

The gene calls are TRBV18 and TRBJ2-5; tentatively, D is TRBD1 (6 bases). The germline V gene encodes CDR1 KGHSH and CDR2 LQKENI. This CDR3 spans 13 amino acids. V was trimmed by 5 bases and J by 7 bases, leaving 14 bases between them. The CDR3 is CASSSQGQGTQYF. In DNA, the CDR3 is TGTGCCAGCTCATCTCAGGGGCAGGGGACCCAGTACTTC. Full variable domain (outside the CDR3, taken from reference TRBV18 and TRBJ2-5): NAGVMQNPRHLVRRRGQEARLRCSPMKGHSHVYWYRQLPEEGLKFMVYLQKENIIDESGMPKERFSAEFPKEGPSILRIQQVVRGDSAAYFCASSSQGQGTQYFGPGTRLLVL.

The V call is TRBV5-1, the J call TRBJ1-1; no clear D gene. The germline V and J ends were trimmed by 8 bases and 0 bases, with 14 bases remaining between them. This CDR3 comprises 14 residues. The germline V gene encodes CDR1 SGHRS and CDR2 YFSETQ. The chain's CDR3 is CASQRGGMNTEAFF. CDR3 DNA sequence: TGCGCCAGTCAGCGGGGAGGCATGAACACTGAAGCTTTCTTT.

This clone has only one observation. The chain is built from TRBV10-3 and TRBJ2-2; 9 bases map to TRBD2. From germline, CDR1 is ENHRY and CDR2 SYGVKD. With 8 bases clipped from V and 0 bases from J, the junction kept 13 bases outside the gene matches. The length of the CDR3 is 18 residues. The CDR3 DNA reads as TGTGCCATCCGAGTGGGGGTAGCGGGGGCTTCGAACACCGGGGAGCTGTTTTTT. This translates into CAIRVGVAGASNTGELFF.